This is a list of T cell receptor beta chains from one sample in a study of cytomegalovirus exposure and HLA in healthy donors. Profiled with immunoSEQ multiplex PCR; TCRdb holds only in-frame clones, not every one. Its table lists 200,000 to 250,000 clones. Sequencing used PBMCs. The source of these receptors is a woman aged 25 to 39 in good health and CMV-seropositive. CDR3s include the opening cysteine and the closing phenylalanine or tryptophan. A D gene is named only where the DNA matches it firmly.

cdr3_aa	cdr3_nt	d_call	v_call	j_call
CASSLGAGTSGTDTQYF	TGCGCCAGCAGCTTGGGGGCCGGGACTAGCGGCACAGATACGCAGTATTTT	TRBD2	TRBV5-1	TRBJ2-3
CASRVRTGGTGELFF	TGTGCCAGCAGGGTCAGGACAGGGGGGACCGGGGAGCTGTTTTTT	TRBD1	TRBV5-8	TRBJ2-2
CASSLGQGSPEKTQYF	TGTGCCAGCAGTTTGGGACAGGGGTCCCCTGAAAAGACCCAGTACTTC	TRBD1	TRBV27	TRBJ2-5
CASSEGQFYEQYF	TGTGCCAGCAGCGAGGGACAGTTCTACGAGCAGTACTTC	TRBD1	TRBV2	TRBJ2-7
CASSQDWGPKKAFF	TGTGCCAGCAGCCAAGATTGGGGGCCGAAGAAAGCTTTCTTT	.	TRBV4-2	TRBJ1-1
CASTTPAGGFGNTIYF	TGTGCCAGCACCACCCCGGCAGGGGGCTTTGGAAACACCATATATTTT	TRBD1	TRBV7-9	TRBJ1-3
CASSALTGTGYGYTF	TGTGCCAGCAGCGCCCTGACAGGGACAGGCTATGGCTACACCTTC	TRBD1	TRBV9	TRBJ1-2
CATSRNRDRNVQETQYF	TGTGCCACCAGCAGAAACCGGGACAGAAACGTCCAAGAGACCCAGTACTTC	TRBD1	TRBV15	TRBJ2-5
CASSPRGRAITDTQYF	TGTGCCAGCTCACCCAGGGGAAGGGCAATCACAGATACGCAGTATTTT	.	TRBV18	TRBJ2-3
CASSRLISGNEQFF	TGCGCCAGCAGTCGCCTTATTAGCGGTAATGAGCAGTTCTTC	.	TRBV5-1	TRBJ2-1
CASSGLAGPGGTQYF	TGTGCCAGCAGTGGACTAGCGGGACCCGGCGGGACCCAGTACTTC	TRBD2	TRBV28	TRBJ2-5
CASSYSGSENEQFF	TGCGCCAGCAGCTACAGCGGGAGTGAAAATGAGCAGTTCTTC	TRBD2	TRBV5-1	TRBJ2-1
CASTPTGGRYGYTF	TGTGCCAGCACCCCGACAGGGGGGCGATATGGCTACACCTTC	TRBD1	TRBV6-5	TRBJ1-2
CASSLAGGHNEQFF	TGTGCCAGCAGTTTAGCGGGAGGGCACAATGAGCAGTTCTTC	TRBD2	TRBV28	TRBJ2-1
CSVGSGAQAFF	TGCAGCGTTGGATCAGGGGCACAAGCTTTCTTT	.	TRBV29-1	TRBJ1-1
CAIREGGQNYGYTF	TGTGCCATCCGCGAAGGTGGGCAGAACTATGGCTACACCTTC	.	TRBV10-3	TRBJ1-2